This T cell receptor beta chain appears in the sequencing data of a study of control samples from healthy donors and cancer patients. Generated by immunoSEQ multiplex PCR, the TCRdb table keeps only in-frame clones and is missing some. The repertoire holds 75,000 to 95,000 clones, with approximately 84% as singletons. Looked up from germline, CDR1 is GTSNPN and CDR2 is SVGIG (reference sequence). Unmatched junction bases numbered 7, after V lost 1 base and J lost 6 bases. The CDR3 is made up of 14 amino acids. Sequencing was done on a sample of PBMCs. The clonotype comes from a man in his sixties or seventies with lung cancer. This chain uses TRBV30 with TRBJ1-2; TRBD1 agrees at 8 bases. In DNA form, the CDR3 reads TGTGCCTGGAGTGAACCGGGACAGGCGAATGGCTACACCTTC. This codes for CAWSEPGQANGYTF.